One and the same sample provided the 25 T cell receptor beta chains below, sequenced in a study of blood T cell repertoires in COVID-19. Sequenced by immunoSEQ multiplex PCR; TCRdb stores in-frame clones only, minus some. The table includes over 200,000 clones, 80% to 90% detected once. The sample comprised peripheral blood. Every receptor here comes from a man in his forties or fifties with COVID-19, enrolled during active disease.

This clone has a handful of counts. This sequence joins TRBV19 and TRBJ1-4; TRBD1 aligns across 7 bases. Per germline, CDR1 LNHDA and CDR2 SQIVND (reference sequence). V was pared by 5 bases and J by 4 bases, with 4 bases of the junction left unmatched. This CDR3 comprises 14 residues. CDR3 protein: CASSPGQINEKLFF. The CDR3 DNA sequence: TGTGCCAGTAGTCCGGGACAGATTAATGAAAAACTGTTTTTT.

The genes are TRBV9 and TRBJ2-7; possible D gene TRBD2, 7 bases. Looked up from germline, CDR1 is SGDLS and CDR2 is YYNGEE. The germline V and J ends were trimmed by 7 bases and 0 bases, with 17 bases remaining between them. The CDR3 loop spans 15 amino acids. The CDR3 nucleotides read TGTGCCAGCTCCACCTCGGGGGGCAGCTCCTACGAGCAGTACTTC. Encoded protein: CASSTSGGSSYEQYF.

The rearrangement joins TRBV7-8 to TRBJ2-7; 7 bases match TRBD1. Germline V gene data show CDR1 as SGHVS and CDR2 as FQNEAQ. After removal of 5 bases from V and 3 bases from J, the junction contained 7 bases not matched to a gene. The CDR3 extends over 14 amino acids. This chain's CDR3 is CASSRRDSDYEQYF. CDR3 DNA sequence: TGTGCCAGCAGCCGTAGGGACAGTGACTACGAGCAGTACTTC.

This chain connects TRBV6-5 to TRBJ1-3; 7 bases map to TRBD1. Germline lookup yields CDR1 MNHEY and CDR2 SVGAGI. This CDR3 region has 15 residues. V dropped 3 bases and J dropped 3; count of bases not matched to a gene: 5. CDR3 in amino acids: CASSYQGVGGNTIYF. The CDR3 region has the DNA TGTGCCAGCAGTTATCAGGGGGTGGGTGGAAACACCATATATTTT.

V is TRBV9 and J is TRBJ1-4; 10 bases agree with TRBD1. This CDR3 comprises 14 residues. Germline V gene lookup returns CDR1 SGDLS and CDR2 YYNGEE. V was clipped by 6 bases and J by 8 bases; unmatched bases: 7. CDR3 in amino acids: CASTRGQGNEKLFF. DNA of the CDR3: TGTGCCAGCACCAGGGGACAGGGGAACGAAAAACTGTTTTTT.

The V gene is TRBV20-1, the J gene TRBJ1-2; a weak D match, TRBD1 (6 bases). Germline assignment: CDR1 DFQATT and CDR2 SNEGSKA (reference sequence). The V and J ends lost 5 bases and 6 bases respectively, with 10 bases between them. The length of the CDR3 is 11 residues. CDR3 in amino acids: CSAEGDNGYTF. The CDR3 DNA sequence: TGCAGTGCTGAGGGGGACAATGGCTACACCTTC.

A single count supports this clone. The chain is built from TRBV6-2 or TRBV6-3 and TRBJ1-2, with 9 positions matching TRBD1. V lost 4 bases to trimming and J lost 7 bases; unmatched junction nucleotides: 10. CDR3 size: 15 residues. The germline CDR1 and CDR2 sequences are MNHEY and SVGEGT. This CDR3 reads CASSSSAGTGTGYTF. In DNA, the CDR3 is TGTGCCAGCAGTTCATCGGCCGGGACAGGGACTGGCTACACCTTC.

The V call is TRBV28, the J call TRBJ2-7; maybe TRBD1 (6 bases). The CDR3 is 14 residues long. CDR1 and CDR2 (germline): MDHEN, SYDVKM. V was shortened by 7 bases and J by 4 bases, with 17 bases between the two germline ends. Here the CDR3 DNA reads TGTGCCAGCACCACAACCGGGACAACTTACGAGCAGTACTTC. Translation gives CASTTTGTTYEQYF.

This chain joins TRBV19 and TRBJ1-4; no firm D call. The germline V gene encodes CDR1 LNHDA and CDR2 SQIVND (reference sequence). V lost 6 bases and J lost 3, with 17 bases in between. This CDR3 contains 16 residues. The CDR3 DNA reads as TGTGCCAGTAGCCAAAGCGGAGGGATGTCTAATGAAAAACTGTTTTTT. Encoded protein: CASSQSGGMSNEKLFF. Supplemented by reference TRBV19 and TRBJ1-4, the full variable domain reads DGGITQSPKYLFRKEGQNVTLSCEQNLNHDAMYWYRQDPGQGLRLIYYSQIVNDFQKGDIAEGYSVSREKKESFPLTVTSAQKNPTAFYLCASSQSGGMSNEKLFFGSGTQLSVL.

The CDR3 loop is CASSPSSSEKLFF. In nucleotides, the CDR3 is TGTGCCAGCTCACCTTCTAGCAGTGAAAAACTGTTTTTT. The rearrangement links TRBV18 to TRBJ1-4; unclear D gene. The CDR3 runs 13 residues. In germline, CDR1 is KGHSH, CDR2 LQKENI. Between the trimmed V and J ends, which lost 3 bases and 7 bases, there was a span of 9 bases. The whole variable domain, filled in from reference TRBV18 and TRBJ1-4, reads NAGVMQNPRHLVRRRGQEARLRCSPMKGHSHVYWYRQLPEEGLKFMVYLQKENIIDESGMPKERFSAEFPKEGPSILRIQQVVRGDSAAYFCASSPSSSEKLFFGSGTQLSVL.

CDR3 region: CASSYTPGDTEAFF. The CDR3 DNA follows: TGTGCCAGCAGTTACACACCGGGGGACACTGAAGCTTTCTTT. V usage is TRBV6-2 or TRBV6-3 and J usage is TRBJ1-1, with D possibly matching TRBD1 (5 bases). Germline CDR1 and CDR2: MNHEY and SVGEGT. This CDR3 has 14 amino acids. The V and J ends lost 2 bases and 3 bases respectively, with 10 bases between them.

This chain's CDR3 is CATSDSTGGKYEQYF. The CDR3 DNA follows: TGTGCCACCAGTGATTCGACGGGGGGCAAGTACGAGCAGTACTTC. The chain combines TRBV24-1 with TRBJ2-7; possibly TRBD2 for D (7 bases). There are 15 residues in the CDR3. The germline V and J ends were trimmed by 2 bases and 4 bases, with 14 bases remaining between them. The germline gives CDR1 KGHDR, CDR2 SFDVKD.

The CDR3 loop is CAFSEGDYGYTF. The CDR3 DNA sequence: TGTGCCTTTAGTGAGGGCGACTATGGCTACACCTTC. This chain links TRBV30 with TRBJ1-2; no definite D call. The CDR3 length is 12 residues. V lost 7 bases and J lost 3, with 12 bases in between. Germline-derived CDR1 and CDR2 are GTSNPN and SVGIG (reference sequence).

The gene calls are TRBV27 and TRBJ2-2; maybe TRBD2 (6 bases). This CDR3 has 14 residues. V was shortened by 3 bases and J by 6 bases, with 11 bases between the two germline ends. In germline, CDR1 is MNHEY, CDR2 SMNVEV (reference sequence). CDR3 residues: CASSFLGEAGELFF. Here the CDR3 DNA reads TGTGCCAGCAGTTTTTTGGGGGAGGCCGGGGAGCTGTTTTTT.

The chain employs TRBV27 and TRBJ1-2; possibly TRBD1 for D (5 bases). Germline V gene lookup returns CDR1 MNHEY and CDR2 SMNVEV (reference sequence). The CDR3 consists of 16 residues. Trimming shortened V by 4 bases and J by 2 bases, and 17 bases separated the two germline ends. DNA of the CDR3: TGTGCCAGCAGTTATAGGGGTTGGTGGTTAAACTATGGCTACACCTTC. Protein sequence: CASSYRGWWLNYGYTF.

The gene calls are TRBV5-5 and TRBJ2-5; TRBD2 agrees at 10 bases. The CDR3 has 16 amino acids. V was pared by 1 base and J by 10 bases, with 13 bases of the junction left unmatched. Per germline, CDR1 SGHKS and CDR2 YYEKEE (reference sequence). The DNA for the CDR3 is TGTGCCAGCAGCTTGTTTTCTAGCGGGGGCCCAAGGGACCAGTACTTC. Protein sequence: CASSLFSSGGPRDQYF.

The chain employs TRBV19 and TRBJ1-3, with unresolved D. Germline CDR1 and CDR2: LNHDA and SQIVND (reference sequence). V shed 0 bases and J shed 0 bases, with 12 bases lying between them. The CDR3 has 17 amino acids. The CDR3 DNA is TGTGCCAGTAGTATAGATCGGGAGACTTACTCTGGAAACACCATATATTTT. This codes for CASSIDRETYSGNTIYF.

The chain uses TRBV6-5 and TRBJ1-3; 7 positions match TRBD1. V lost 7 bases and J lost 3; bases outside the gene matches: 6. The CDR3 runs to 14 residues. Germline V gene sequence: CDR1 MNHEY, CDR2 SVGAGI. CDR3 sequence (DNA): TGTGCCAGCAAAGGGGGCAATTTTGGAAACACCATATATTTT. Encoded protein: CASKGGNFGNTIYF.

The rearrangement links TRBV5-5 to TRBJ2-7, with D uncertain. The CDR3 has 13 residues. The germline gives CDR1 SGHKS, CDR2 YYEKEE (reference sequence). Trimming left V 4 bases short and J 1 base short, with 9 bases between. DNA of the CDR3: TGTGCCAGCAGCCCCTCGGGTTCCTACGAGCAGTACTTC. Translation gives CASSPSGSYEQYF.

V and J are TRBV6-2 or TRBV6-3 and TRBJ2-3; 8 bases are a match to TRBD1. Germline loops: CDR1 MNHEY, CDR2 SVGEGT. The junction had 4 bases not matched to a gene; V was cut back by 6 bases and J by 11 bases. There are 11 residues in the CDR3. The chain's CDR3 is CASSPGTGQYF. Here the CDR3 DNA reads TGTGCCAGCAGCCCGGGGACAGGGCAGTATTTT.

The chain employs TRBV7-9 and TRBJ2-5; 8 positions agree with TRBD2. Germline-derived CDR1 and CDR2 are SEHNR and FQNEAQ (reference sequence). There are 16 residues in the CDR3. V shed 5 bases, J shed 2 bases, and the junction held 10 bases outside the gene matches. CDR3 sequence: CASSGSRTSRQETQYF. The CDR3 nucleotides read TGTGCCAGCAGCGGTAGCCGGACTAGCCGGCAAGAGACCCAGTACTTC.

With respect to this clone: This same CDR3 is encoded by further DNA sequences in the sample. J is TRBJ1-5 and V is TRBV19, with 8 bases aligning to TRBD1. The CDR3 is 14 residues long. The V segment lost 5 bases and the J segment 5 bases; nucleotides outside the gene matches: 5. Germline CDR1 LNHDA, CDR2 SQIVND (reference sequence). CDR3 DNA: TGTGCCAGTAGTTCATCGACAGGGGATCAGCCCCAGCATTTT. Translated: CASSSSTGDQPQHF. The full variable domain, in which reference TRBV19 and TRBJ1-5 provide the parts outside the CDR3, is DGGITQSPKYLFRKEGQNVTLSCEQNLNHDAMYWYRQDPGQGLRLIYYSQIVNDFQKGDIAEGYSVSREKKESFPLTVTSAQKNPTAFYLCASSSSTGDQPQHFGDGTRLSIL.

This clone has more than one count but fewer than ten. The CDR3 DNA reads as TGCGCCAGCAGCACTCTAGGGTTGGGCGGGTGGTTGTACGAGCAGTACTTC. Its translation is CASSTLGLGGWLYEQYF. This sequence joins TRBV5-1 and TRBJ2-7; possibly TRBD2 for D (5 bases). The CDR3 has 17 residues. The V gene lost 4 bases and the J gene lost 4 bases, with 24 bases spanning the gap. Germline V gene lookup returns CDR1 SGHRS and CDR2 YFSETQ.

The chain joins TRBV6-5 to TRBJ1-3, with D unresolved. Germline CDR1 is MNHEY and CDR2 is SVGAGI. The CDR3 has 14 residues. V was pared by 11 bases and J by 0 bases, with 14 bases between. The CDR3 reads CAAAVTNSGNTIYF. Here the CDR3 DNA reads TGTGCCGCTGCTGTTACTAACTCTGGAAACACCATATATTTT.

The chain couples TRBV16 to TRBJ2-2; D gene uncertain. The CDR3 extends over 15 amino acids. Between the trimmed V and J ends, which lost 0 bases and 6 bases, there was a span of 11 bases. CDR1 and CDR2 (germline): KGHSY, FQNENV. CDR3 sequence (DNA): TGTGCCAGCAGCCAATCGGGCAGGATGGCCGGGGAGCTGTTTTTT. Its translation: CASSQSGRMAGELFF.